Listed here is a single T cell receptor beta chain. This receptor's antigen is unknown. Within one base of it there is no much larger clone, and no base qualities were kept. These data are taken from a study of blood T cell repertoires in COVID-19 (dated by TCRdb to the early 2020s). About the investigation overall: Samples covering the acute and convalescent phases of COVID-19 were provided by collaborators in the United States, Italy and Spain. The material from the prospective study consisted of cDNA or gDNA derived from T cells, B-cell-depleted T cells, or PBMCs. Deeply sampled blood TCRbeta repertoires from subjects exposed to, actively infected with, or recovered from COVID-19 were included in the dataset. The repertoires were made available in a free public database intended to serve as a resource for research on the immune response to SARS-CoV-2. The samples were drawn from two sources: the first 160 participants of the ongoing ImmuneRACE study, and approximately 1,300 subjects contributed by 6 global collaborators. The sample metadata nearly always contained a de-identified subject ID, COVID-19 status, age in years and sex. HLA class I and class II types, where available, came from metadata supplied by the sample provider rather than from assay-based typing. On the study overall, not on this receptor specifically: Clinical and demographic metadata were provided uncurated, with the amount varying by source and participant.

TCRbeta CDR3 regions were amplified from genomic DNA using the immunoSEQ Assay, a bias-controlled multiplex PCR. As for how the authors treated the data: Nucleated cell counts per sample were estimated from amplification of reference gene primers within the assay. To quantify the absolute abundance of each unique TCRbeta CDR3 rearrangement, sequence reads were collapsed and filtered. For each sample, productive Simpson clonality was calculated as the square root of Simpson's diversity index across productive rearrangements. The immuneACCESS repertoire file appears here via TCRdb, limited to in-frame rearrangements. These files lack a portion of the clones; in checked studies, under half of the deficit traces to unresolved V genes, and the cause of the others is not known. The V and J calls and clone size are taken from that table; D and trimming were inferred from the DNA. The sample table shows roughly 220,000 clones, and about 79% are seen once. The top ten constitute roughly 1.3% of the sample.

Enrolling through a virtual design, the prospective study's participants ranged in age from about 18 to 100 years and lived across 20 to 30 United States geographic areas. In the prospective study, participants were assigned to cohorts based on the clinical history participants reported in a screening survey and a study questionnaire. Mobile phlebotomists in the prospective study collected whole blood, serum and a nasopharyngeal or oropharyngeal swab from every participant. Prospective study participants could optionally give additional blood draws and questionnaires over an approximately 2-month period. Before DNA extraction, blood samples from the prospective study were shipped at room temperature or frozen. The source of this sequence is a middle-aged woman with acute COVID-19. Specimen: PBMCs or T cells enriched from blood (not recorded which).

CDR3 reads: CASSFWEVEQFF. The sequenced DNA is TGTGCCAGCAGCTTCTGGGAGGTTGAGCAGTTCTTC. This chain joins TRBV11-2 to TRBJ2-1; TRBD2 could be the D gene, as 6 bases match. CDR1 and CDR2 are read off the germline V gene as SGHAT and FQNNGV. The CDR3, cysteine through phenylalanine, is 12 amino acids long. The sequence is cut down to CDR3 DNA, 36 bases in frame from base 1. Trimming at the junction amounts to 3 bases on V and 9 bases on J, and the germline ends lie 9 bases apart.